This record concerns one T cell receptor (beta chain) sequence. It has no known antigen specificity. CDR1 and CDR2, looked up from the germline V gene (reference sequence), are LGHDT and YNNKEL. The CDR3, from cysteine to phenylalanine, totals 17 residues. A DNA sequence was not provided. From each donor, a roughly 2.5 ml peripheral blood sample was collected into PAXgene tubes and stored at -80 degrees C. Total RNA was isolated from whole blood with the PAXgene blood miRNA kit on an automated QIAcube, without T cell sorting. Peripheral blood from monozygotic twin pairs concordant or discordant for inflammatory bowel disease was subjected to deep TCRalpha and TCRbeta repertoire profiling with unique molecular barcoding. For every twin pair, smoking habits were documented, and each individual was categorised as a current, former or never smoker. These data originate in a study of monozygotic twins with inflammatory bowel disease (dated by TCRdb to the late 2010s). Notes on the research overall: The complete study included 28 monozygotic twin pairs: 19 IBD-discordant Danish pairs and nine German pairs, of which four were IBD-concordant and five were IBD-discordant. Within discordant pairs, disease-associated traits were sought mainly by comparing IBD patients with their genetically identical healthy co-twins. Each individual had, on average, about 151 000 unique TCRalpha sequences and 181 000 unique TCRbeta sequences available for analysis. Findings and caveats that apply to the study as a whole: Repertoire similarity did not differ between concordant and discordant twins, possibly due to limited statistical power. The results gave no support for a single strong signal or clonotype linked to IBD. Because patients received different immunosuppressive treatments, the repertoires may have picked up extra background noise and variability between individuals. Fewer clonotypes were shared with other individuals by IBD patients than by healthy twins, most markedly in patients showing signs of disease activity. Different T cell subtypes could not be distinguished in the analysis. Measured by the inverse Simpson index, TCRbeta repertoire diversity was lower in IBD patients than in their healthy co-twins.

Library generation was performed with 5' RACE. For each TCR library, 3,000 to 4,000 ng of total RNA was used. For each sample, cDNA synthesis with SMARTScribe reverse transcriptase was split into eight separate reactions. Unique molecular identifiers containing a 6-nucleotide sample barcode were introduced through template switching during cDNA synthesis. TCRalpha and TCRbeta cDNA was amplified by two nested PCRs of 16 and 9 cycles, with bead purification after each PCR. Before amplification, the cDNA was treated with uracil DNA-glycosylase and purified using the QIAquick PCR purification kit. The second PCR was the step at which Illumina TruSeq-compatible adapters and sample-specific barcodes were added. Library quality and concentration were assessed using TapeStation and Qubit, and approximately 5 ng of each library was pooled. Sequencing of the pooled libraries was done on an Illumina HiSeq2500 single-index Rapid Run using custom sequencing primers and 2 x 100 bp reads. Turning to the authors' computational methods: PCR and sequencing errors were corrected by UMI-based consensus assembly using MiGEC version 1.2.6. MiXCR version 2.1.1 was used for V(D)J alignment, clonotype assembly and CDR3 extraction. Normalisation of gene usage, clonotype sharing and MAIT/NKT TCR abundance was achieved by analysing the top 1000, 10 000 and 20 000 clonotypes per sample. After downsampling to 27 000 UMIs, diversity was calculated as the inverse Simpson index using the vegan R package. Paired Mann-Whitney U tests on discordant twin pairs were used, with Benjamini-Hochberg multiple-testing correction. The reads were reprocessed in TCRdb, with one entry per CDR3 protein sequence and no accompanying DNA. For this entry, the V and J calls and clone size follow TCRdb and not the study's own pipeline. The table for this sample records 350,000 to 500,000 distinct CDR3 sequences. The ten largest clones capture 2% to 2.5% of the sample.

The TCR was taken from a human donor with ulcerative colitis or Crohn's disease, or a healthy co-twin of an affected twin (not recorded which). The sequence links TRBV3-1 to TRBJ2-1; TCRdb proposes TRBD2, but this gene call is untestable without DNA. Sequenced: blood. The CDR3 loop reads CASSQSVAGGRRDEQFF.